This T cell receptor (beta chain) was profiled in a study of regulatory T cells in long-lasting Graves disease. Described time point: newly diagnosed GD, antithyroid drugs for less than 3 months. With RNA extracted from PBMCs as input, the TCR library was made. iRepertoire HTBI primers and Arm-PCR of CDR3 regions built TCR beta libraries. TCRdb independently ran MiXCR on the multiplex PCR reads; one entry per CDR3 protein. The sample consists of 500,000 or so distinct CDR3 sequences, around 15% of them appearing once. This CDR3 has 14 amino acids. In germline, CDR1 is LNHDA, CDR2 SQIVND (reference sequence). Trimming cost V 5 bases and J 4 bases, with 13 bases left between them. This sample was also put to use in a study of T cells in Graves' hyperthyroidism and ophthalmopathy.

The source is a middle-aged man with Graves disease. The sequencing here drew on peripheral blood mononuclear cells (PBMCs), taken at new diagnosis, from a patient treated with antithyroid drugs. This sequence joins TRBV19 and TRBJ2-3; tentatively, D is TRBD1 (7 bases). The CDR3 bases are TGTGCCAGTAGTGAGCAGGGGGGCTCAGATACGCAGTATTTT. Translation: CASSEQGGSDTQYF.